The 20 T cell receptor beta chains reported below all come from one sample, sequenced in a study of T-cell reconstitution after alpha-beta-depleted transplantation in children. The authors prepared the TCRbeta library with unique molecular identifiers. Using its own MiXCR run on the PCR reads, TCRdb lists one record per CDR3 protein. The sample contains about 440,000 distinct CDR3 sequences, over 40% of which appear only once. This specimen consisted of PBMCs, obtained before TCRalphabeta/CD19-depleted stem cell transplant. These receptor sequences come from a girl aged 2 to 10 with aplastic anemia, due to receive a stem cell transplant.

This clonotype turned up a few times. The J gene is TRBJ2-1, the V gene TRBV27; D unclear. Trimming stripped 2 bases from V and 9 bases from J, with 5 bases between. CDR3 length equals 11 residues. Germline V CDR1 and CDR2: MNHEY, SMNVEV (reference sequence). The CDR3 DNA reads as TGTGCCAGCAGTTTAGGTGTTGAGCAGTTCTTC. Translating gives CASSLGVEQFF.

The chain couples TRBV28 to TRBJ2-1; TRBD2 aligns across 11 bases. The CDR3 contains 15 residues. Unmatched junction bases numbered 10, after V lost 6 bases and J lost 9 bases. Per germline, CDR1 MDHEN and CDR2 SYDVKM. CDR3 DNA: TGTGCCAGCAGAATACTTAGCGGGAGGGCCAGTGAGCAGTTCTTC. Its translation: CASRILSGRASEQFF.

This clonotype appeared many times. The CDR3 is CASSYLRGGEQFF. CDR3 in DNA: TGTGCCAGCAGTTACCTTCGGGGCGGTGAGCAGTTCTTC. This chain connects TRBV28 to TRBJ2-1; D tentatively fits TRBD1 or TRBD2 (5 bases each). Germline V gene sequence: CDR1 MDHEN, CDR2 SYDVKM. The CDR3 spans 13 residues. Trimming left V 4 bases short and J 9 bases short, with 13 bases between.

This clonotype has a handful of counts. In nucleotides, the CDR3 is TGTGCCAGCAGTTTAGAACTAGCGGGAGCCGTCGAGCAGTACTTC. As protein: CASSLELAGAVEQYF. The rearrangement uses TRBV12-3 or TRBV12-4 and TRBJ2-7; the match to TRBD2 covers 11 bases. Unmatched junction bases numbered 5, after V lost 1 base and J lost 6 bases. The CDR3 has 15 residues.

CDR3 DNA: TGTGCCAGCAGCTGGACAGGGGGGGACAATGAGCAGTTCTTC. Encoded protein: CASSWTGGDNEQFF. The chain joins TRBV7-3 to TRBJ2-1; 10 bases line up with TRBD1. V lost 4 bases to trimming and J lost 5 bases; unmatched junction nucleotides: 2. This CDR3 region has 14 residues. The germline gives CDR1 SGHTA, CDR2 FQGTGA.

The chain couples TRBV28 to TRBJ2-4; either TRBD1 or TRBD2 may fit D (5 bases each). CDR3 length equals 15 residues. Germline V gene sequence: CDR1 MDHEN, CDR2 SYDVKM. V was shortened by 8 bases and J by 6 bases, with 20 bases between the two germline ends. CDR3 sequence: CASSTGTPVGNIQYF. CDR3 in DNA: TGTGCCAGCTCCACCGGGACGCCGGTGGGAAACATTCAGTACTTC.

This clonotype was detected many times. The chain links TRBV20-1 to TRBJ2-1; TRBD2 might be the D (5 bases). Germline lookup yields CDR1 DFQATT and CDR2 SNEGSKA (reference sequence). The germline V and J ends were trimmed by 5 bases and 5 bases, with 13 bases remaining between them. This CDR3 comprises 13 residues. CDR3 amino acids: CSAGKAVNNEQFF. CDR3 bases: TGCAGTGCTGGCAAAGCGGTCAACAATGAGCAGTTCTTC.

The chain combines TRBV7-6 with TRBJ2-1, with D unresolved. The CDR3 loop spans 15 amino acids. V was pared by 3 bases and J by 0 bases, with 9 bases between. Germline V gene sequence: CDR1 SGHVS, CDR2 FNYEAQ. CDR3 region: CASSFESSSYNEQFF. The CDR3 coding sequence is TGTGCCAGCAGCTTTGAGTCCAGCTCCTACAATGAGCAGTTCTTC.

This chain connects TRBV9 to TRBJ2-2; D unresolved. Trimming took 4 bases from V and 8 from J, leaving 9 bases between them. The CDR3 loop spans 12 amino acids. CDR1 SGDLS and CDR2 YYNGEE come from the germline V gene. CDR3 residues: CASSPPQGELFF. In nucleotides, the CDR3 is TGTGCCAGCAGCCCCCCCCAAGGGGAGCTGTTTTTT.

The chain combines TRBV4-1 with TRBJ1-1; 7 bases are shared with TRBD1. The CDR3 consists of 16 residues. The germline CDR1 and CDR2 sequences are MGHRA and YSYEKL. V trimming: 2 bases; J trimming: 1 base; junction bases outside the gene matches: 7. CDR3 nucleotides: TGCGCCAGCAGCCAACTGATACGGACAGGGAACACTGAAGCTTTCTTT. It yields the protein CASSQLIRTGNTEAFF.

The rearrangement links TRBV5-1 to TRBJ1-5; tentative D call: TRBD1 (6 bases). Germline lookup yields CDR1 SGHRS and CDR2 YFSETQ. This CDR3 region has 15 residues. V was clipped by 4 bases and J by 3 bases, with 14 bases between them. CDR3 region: CASSPGQLDNQPQHF. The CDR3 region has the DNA TGCGCCAGCAGCCCCGGACAGTTAGACAATCAGCCCCAGCATTTT.

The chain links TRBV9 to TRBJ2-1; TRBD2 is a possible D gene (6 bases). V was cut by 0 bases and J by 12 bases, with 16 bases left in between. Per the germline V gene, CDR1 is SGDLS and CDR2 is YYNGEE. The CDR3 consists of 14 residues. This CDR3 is CASSVGVGSQGQFF. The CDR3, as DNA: TGTGCCAGCAGCGTAGGAGTCGGGAGCCAGGGGCAGTTCTTC.

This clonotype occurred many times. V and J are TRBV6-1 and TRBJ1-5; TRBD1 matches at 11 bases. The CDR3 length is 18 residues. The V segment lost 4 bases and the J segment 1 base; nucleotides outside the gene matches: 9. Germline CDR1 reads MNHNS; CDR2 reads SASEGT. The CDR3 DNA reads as TGTGCCAGCAGTGCAACTAGGACAGGGGGCGGAAGCAATCAGCCCCAGCATTTT. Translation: CASSATRTGGGSNQPQHF.

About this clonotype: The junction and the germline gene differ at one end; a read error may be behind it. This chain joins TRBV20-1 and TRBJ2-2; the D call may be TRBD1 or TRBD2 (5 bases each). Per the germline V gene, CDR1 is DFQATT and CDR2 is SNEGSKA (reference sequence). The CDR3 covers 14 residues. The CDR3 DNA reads TGCAGTGCTAGAAGGGACGGGAACAGCGGGGAGCTGTTTTTT. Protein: CSARRDGNSGELFF.

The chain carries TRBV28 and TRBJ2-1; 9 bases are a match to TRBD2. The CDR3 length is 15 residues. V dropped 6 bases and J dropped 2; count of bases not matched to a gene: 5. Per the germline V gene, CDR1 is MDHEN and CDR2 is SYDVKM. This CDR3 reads CASSERLAAYNEQFF. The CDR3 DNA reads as TGTGCCAGCAGCGAGAGACTAGCGGCCTACAATGAGCAGTTCTTC.

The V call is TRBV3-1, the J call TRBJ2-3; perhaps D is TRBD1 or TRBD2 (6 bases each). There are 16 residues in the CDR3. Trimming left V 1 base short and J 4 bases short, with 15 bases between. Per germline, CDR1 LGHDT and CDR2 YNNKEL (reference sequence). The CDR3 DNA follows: TGTGCCAGCAGCCAAGTCGCCTCGGGGGCCGCAGATACGCAGTATTTT. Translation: CASSQVASGAADTQYF.

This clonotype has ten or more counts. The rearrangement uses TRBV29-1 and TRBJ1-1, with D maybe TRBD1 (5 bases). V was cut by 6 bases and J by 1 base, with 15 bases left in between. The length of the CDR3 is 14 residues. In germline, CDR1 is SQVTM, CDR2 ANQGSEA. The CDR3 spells CSVVVGRENTEAFF. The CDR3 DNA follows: TGCAGCGTGGTGGTGGGCAGGGAGAACACTGAAGCTTTCTTT.

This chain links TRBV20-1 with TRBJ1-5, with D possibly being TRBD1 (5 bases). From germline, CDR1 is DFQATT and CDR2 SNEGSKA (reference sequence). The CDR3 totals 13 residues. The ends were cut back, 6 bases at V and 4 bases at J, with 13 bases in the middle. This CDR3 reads CSATGVANQPQHF. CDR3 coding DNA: TGCAGTGCAACAGGAGTAGCAAATCAGCCCCAGCATTTT.

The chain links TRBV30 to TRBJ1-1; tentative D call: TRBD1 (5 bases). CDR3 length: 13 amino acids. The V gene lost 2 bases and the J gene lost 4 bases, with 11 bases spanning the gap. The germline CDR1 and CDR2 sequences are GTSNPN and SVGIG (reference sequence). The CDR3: CAWSWDAITEAFF. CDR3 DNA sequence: TGTGCCTGGAGTTGGGACGCAATCACTGAAGCTTTCTTT.

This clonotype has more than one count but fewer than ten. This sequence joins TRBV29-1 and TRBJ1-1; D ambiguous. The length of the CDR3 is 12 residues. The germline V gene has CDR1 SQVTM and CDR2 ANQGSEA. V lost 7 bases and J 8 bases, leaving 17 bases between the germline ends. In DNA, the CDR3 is TGCAGCGGAACCTACGGAGGTAAAGAAGCTTTCTTT. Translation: CSGTYGGKEAFF. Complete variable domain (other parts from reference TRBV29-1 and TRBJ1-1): SAVISQKPSRDICQRGTSLTIQCQVDSQVTMMFWYRQQPGQSLTLIATANQGSEATYESGFVIDKFPISRPNLTFSTLTVSNMSPEDSSIYLCSGTYGGKEAFFGQGTRLTVV.